The 21 T cell receptor beta chains given below trace back to one sample, sequenced in a study of CXCR3-negative and CXCR3-positive naive CD8 T cells. UMI labels and 5' RACE were used to prepare the TRB cDNA libraries. For each CDR3 protein, TCRdb gives one entry from its re-call of the 5' RACE reads, without DNA. The sample includes over 50,000 distinct CDR3 sequences. General observations from the study: Greater hydrophobicity was found in TRB CDR3s of CXCR3-positive naive cells than of CXCR3-negative naive cells.

These TCRs are of unknown antigen specificity. Input material: naive CXCR3+ CD8+ T cells from blood. Subset reported: CD45RO-CCR7+CD27+CD95- naive CD8+ T cells expressing CXCR3 (TNR3+). The receptor set was obtained from a human donor in good health. Some clones in this sample may be carry-over from other donors' samples.

The gene calls are TRBV9 and TRBJ2-7. Per germline, CDR1 SGDLS and CDR2 YYNGEE. CDR3 length: 12 residues. The CDR3 region is CASSVGDYEQYF.

The chain employs TRBV11-2 and TRBJ2-5; the TCRdb D gene call, TRBD1, has no DNA to confirm it. The CDR3 sequence is 13 residues long. The germline CDR1 and CDR2 sequences are SGHAT and FQNNGV. The chain's CDR3 is CASIGGGQETQYF.

The chain joins TRBV7-9 to TRBJ2-1. Germline assignment: CDR1 SEHNR and CDR2 FQNEAQ (reference sequence). This CDR3 spans 13 amino acids. This CDR3 is CASSSTERYEQFF.

J is TRBJ2-1 and V is TRBV7-9; as DNA is missing, the TRBD1 call by TCRdb cannot be tested. CDR1 and CDR2 from the germline V gene are SEHNR and FQNEAQ (reference sequence). This CDR3 is 14 amino acids long. The CDR3 sequence: CASIGTEGYNEQFF.

The chain combines TRBV27 with TRBJ2-3. CDR3 size: 13 residues. The germline CDR1 and CDR2 sequences are MNHEY and SMNVEV (reference sequence). CDR3 protein: CASGFHSGDTQYF.

This chain connects TRBV27 to TRBJ1-2. Germline V lookup: CDR1 MNHEY, CDR2 SMNVEV (reference sequence). The CDR3 loop spans 14 amino acids. Here the CDR3 reads CASSFGRGLHGYTF.

The chain joins TRBV28 to TRBJ2-7; the D gene TCRdb calls, TRBD1, cannot be checked with no DNA. Germline CDR1 MDHEN, CDR2 SYDVKM. The CDR3 contains 15 residues. The CDR3 loop is CASSLRGMNSYEQYF. Based on the CDR3 plus reference TRBV28 and TRBJ2-7, the full variable domain is DVKVTQSSRYLVKRTGEKVFLECVQDMDHENMFWYRQDPGLGLRLIYFSYDVKMKEKGDIPEGYSVSREKKERFSLILESASTNQTSMYLCASSLRGMNSYEQYFGPGTRLTVT.

The genes are TRBV5-5 and TRBJ2-3; the TCRdb D gene call, TRBD2, has no DNA to confirm it. Germline V gene data show CDR1 as SGHKS and CDR2 as YYEKEE (reference sequence). The CDR3 totals 15 residues. The CDR3 region is CASSYRDYPTDTQYF.

The chain employs TRBV30 and TRBJ1-5; the D call of TRBD1 rests on TCRdb alone, since no DNA is present to check it. CDR1 GTSNPN and CDR2 SVGIG come from the germline V gene (reference sequence). This CDR3 contains 14 residues. The CDR3: CAWSGRGFNQPQHF.

The chain uses TRBV20-1 and TRBJ2-7; the D call of TRBD1 rests on TCRdb alone, since no DNA is present to check it. The CDR3 sequence is 12 residues long. Germline values: CDR1 DFQATT, CDR2 SNEGSKA (reference sequence). CDR3 amino acids: CSAPPGDYEQYF.

The V and J genes are TRBV25-1 and TRBJ2-5; no DNA is available, so the TRBD1 call from TCRdb remains unchecked. Germline V CDR1 and CDR2: MGHDK, SYGVNS. This CDR3 comprises 13 residues. This CDR3 is CASSELGDGTQYF.

V usage is TRBV29-1 and J usage is TRBJ2-7; the D call of TRBD1 rests on TCRdb alone, since no DNA is present to check it. In germline, CDR1 is SQVTM, CDR2 ANQGSEA. CDR3 size: 13 residues. This CDR3 is CSVRDRGLYEQYF.

The chain combines TRBV6-6 with TRBJ2-2; absent DNA, TCRdb's TRBD1 call cannot be checked. Germline V lookup: CDR1 MNHNY, CDR2 SVGAGI (reference sequence). The CDR3 totals 20 residues. This CDR3 is CASRRSGTGTVRHGTGELFF.

The V and J genes are TRBV7-6 and TRBJ2-7; checking the TCRdb D call of TRBD1 is not possible without DNA. Germline CDR1 and CDR2: SGHVS and FNYEAQ. There are 14 residues in the CDR3. The CDR3 region is CASSSSRQAYEQYF.

The chain has TRBV28 and TRBJ2-2. This CDR3 is 15 amino acids long. Germline CDR1 reads MDHEN; CDR2 reads SYDVKM. The CDR3 here is CASSFWGANTGELFF.

The rearrangement uses TRBV6-1 and TRBJ2-3; TCRdb reports TRBD2, a call that lacks DNA to check it against. This CDR3 has 15 amino acids. The germline CDR1 and CDR2 sequences are MNHNS and SASEGT. This CDR3 reads CASSPLAGGADTQYF.

This chain links TRBV19 with TRBJ2-1. CDR1 and CDR2 (germline): LNHDA, SQIVND (reference sequence). CDR3 size: 14 residues. The CDR3 reads CASSILLASNEQFF.

The rearrangement joins TRBV4-3 to TRBJ2-1; the TRBD1 assignment by TCRdb is unverifiable without DNA. The CDR3 covers 17 residues. Germline V gene lookup returns CDR1 LGHNA and CDR2 YSLEER. This chain's CDR3 is CASSQDRQGTLGNEQFF.

The chain joins TRBV29-1 to TRBJ1-1; TCRdb names TRBD1, which stays unverified in the absence of DNA. From germline, CDR1 is SQVTM and CDR2 ANQGSEA. The length of the CDR3 is 12 residues. The CDR3 sequence is CSAPVVGTEAFF.

The genes are TRBV27 and TRBJ2-1; TCRdb names TRBD2, which stays unverified in the absence of DNA. Germline CDR1 MNHEY, CDR2 SMNVEV (reference sequence). This CDR3 comprises 15 residues. CDR3 sequence reads: CASSSGLNSYNEQFF.

The chain carries TRBV7-2 and TRBJ2-5; the TCRdb D gene call, TRBD1, has no DNA to confirm it. The CDR3 contains 16 residues. The V gene's germline CDR1 is SGHTA and CDR2 FQGNSA. The CDR3 reads CASSFVRAGSGETQYF.